These 11 T cell receptor beta chains were all obtained from the same sample, sequenced in a study of cytomegalovirus exposure and HLA in healthy donors. PCR was performed using 60 Vbeta and 13 Jbeta primers. The repertoire was sequenced with immunoSEQ multiplex PCR; TCRdb's copy has only in-frame clones and lacks some. The data contain about 220,000 clones, 82% of them seen just once; the ten biggest clones take up 6%. Sequenced: PBMCs. The receptor source for this set is a man aged 40-49 years in good health and CMV-seropositive.

The rearrangement joins TRBV14 to TRBJ2-2; 9 nucleotides line up with TRBD2. Germline V gene sequence: CDR1 SGHDN, CDR2 FVKESK. V lost 0 bases and J lost 7; bases outside the gene matches: 12. There are 18 residues in the CDR3. The CDR3 loop reads CASSQDFSAGGAVGELFF. The CDR3 DNA reads as TGTGCCAGCAGCCAAGATTTCAGTGCGGGAGGGGCTGTCGGGGAGCTGTTTTTT. Together with reference TRBV14 and TRBJ2-2, the CDR3 gives the full variable domain: EAGVTQFPSHSVIEKGQTVTLRCDPISGHDNLYWYRRVMGKEIKFLLHFVKESKQDESGMPNNRFLAERTGGTYSTLKVQPAELEDSGVYFCASSQDFSAGGAVGELFFGEGSRLTVL.

The sample holds one count of this clone. The genes are TRBV27 and TRBJ2-7, with D possibly matching TRBD1 (5 bases). Germline loops: CDR1 MNHEY, CDR2 SMNVEV (reference sequence). V lost 2 bases and J 3 bases, leaving 8 bases between the germline ends. The CDR3 contains 13 residues. The CDR3 DNA reads TGTGCCAGCAGTTTAGAAGGGGACTACGAGCAGTACGTC. It yields the protein CASSLEGDYEQYV.

V and J are TRBV4-1 and TRBJ2-3; 11 nucleotides agree with TRBD2. Per germline, CDR1 MGHRA and CDR2 YSYEKL. There are 14 residues in the CDR3. The junction had 1 base not matched to a gene; V was cut back by 4 bases and J by 4 bases. CDR3 in amino acids: CASSRSGRADTQYF. CDR3 DNA: TGCGCCAGCAGCCGTAGCGGGAGGGCAGATACGCAGTATTTT.

V usage is TRBV19 and J usage is TRBJ1-5; 8 nucleotides agree with TRBD1. V shed 3 bases, J shed 2 bases, and the junction held 0 bases outside the gene matches. The CDR3 is 14 residues long. From germline, CDR1 is LNHDA and CDR2 SQIVND (reference sequence). The CDR3 reads CASSMDRGNQPQHF. Here the CDR3 DNA reads TGTGCCAGTAGTATGGACAGGGGCAATCAGCCCCAGCATTTT.

CDR3 residues: CASSPYYEQYF. For the CDR3, the DNA is TGTGCCAGCAGTCCCTACTACGAGCAGTACTTC. The chain joins TRBV2 to TRBJ2-7; D not resolved. The CDR3 runs to 11 residues. Trimming cost V 5 bases and J 3 bases, with 5 bases left between them. The germline CDR1 and CDR2 sequences are SNHLY and FYNNEI. Full variable domain (remainder filled in from reference TRBV2 and TRBJ2-7): EPEVTQTPSHQVTQMGQEVILRCVPISNHLYFYWYRQILGQKVEFLVSFYNNEISEKSEIFDDQFSVERPDGSNFTLKIRSTKLEDSAMYFCASSPYYEQYFGPGTRLTVT.

The rearrangement uses TRBV7-8 and TRBJ2-5; 7 nucleotides agree with TRBD2. With V trimmed by 2 bases and J by 5 bases, 14 bases remained unmatched. The germline V gene encodes CDR1 SGHVS and CDR2 FQNEAQ. The CDR3 is made up of 17 amino acids. The CDR3 spells CASSLSGGRPVKETQYF. CDR3 coding DNA: TGTGCCAGCAGCTTATCGGGGGGACGCCCGGTTAAGGAGACCCAGTACTTC.

This rearrangement joins TRBV6-1 to TRBJ2-7, with TRBD1 matching 8 bases. J was trimmed by 3 bases and V by 5 bases; bases with no gene match: 9. The CDR3 consists of 15 residues. Germline loops: CDR1 MNHNS, CDR2 SASEGT. CDR3 amino acids: CASSIRQGTVYEQYF. CDR3 coding DNA: TGTGCCAGCAGTATCCGACAGGGGACGGTCTACGAGCAGTACTTC.

V and J are TRBV7-8 and TRBJ2-4, with D possibly matching TRBD1 (5 bases). The CDR3 runs to 14 residues. Trimming removed 5 bases at V and 1 base at J, with 9 bases between. The germline CDR1 and CDR2 sequences are SGHVS and FQNEAQ. This chain's CDR3 is CASSSRVAKNIQYF. The CDR3 DNA reads as TGTGCCAGCAGCAGCAGGGTGGCCAAAAACATTCAGTACTTC.

The V gene is TRBV7-2, the J gene TRBJ2-2; unclear D gene. The CDR3 covers 13 residues. The V end lost 2 bases, the J end lost 7 bases, and 8 bases lay between the germline ends. The germline V gene has CDR1 SGHTA and CDR2 FQGNSA. CDR3 amino acids: CASSLFGGGELFF. Written as DNA, the CDR3 is TGTGCCAGCAGCTTATTCGGCGGCGGGGAGCTGTTTTTT.

The chain recombines TRBV29-1 with TRBJ2-2; D is unclear. Germline CDR1 is SQVTM and CDR2 is ANQGSEA. This CDR3 is built from 13 residues. V was pared by 1 base and J by 2 bases, with 5 bases between. The CDR3 spells CSVEGRNTGELFF. CDR3 nucleotides: TGCAGCGTTGAAGGTAGAAACACCGGGGAGCTGTTTTTT.

This chain joins TRBV30 and TRBJ2-5; perhaps TRBD2 as D (5 bases). The J call may be in error: the DNA end matches TRBJ2-7 better. The CDR3 covers 13 residues. Germline assignment: CDR1 GTSNPN and CDR2 SVGIG (reference sequence). The CDR3 sequence: CAWTRRASYEQYF. CDR3 nucleotide sequence: TGTGCCTGGACCCGGCGGGCCTCCTACGAGCAGTACTTC.